This record looks at one TCR beta chain sequence and its context. How the authors handled the data: Quality scores were absent from the junction-only immunoSEQ sequences, so filtering differed. The table came from immunoSEQ multiplex PCR; TCRdb's copy has only in-frame clones and leaves some out. That table gives V, J and clone size, and the DNA gave D and trimming. The table shows 850,000 to 1,200,000 clones, with roughly 70% occurring only once. This record belongs to a study of shared clonotypes between healthy human individuals. Study details: The study used three CD4 naive, three CD4 memory, two CD8 naive and one CD8 memory plate per donor.

Every contributor of samples was a Caucasian grown-up residing in Nashville, Tennessee. Germline V gene sequence: CDR1 LNHDA, CDR2 SQIVND (reference sequence). This CDR3 comprises 15 residues. Losses at the gene ends were 3 bases for V and 2 bases for J; bases not matched to a gene: 3. The specimen sequenced was memory CD4+ T cells sorted from blood. Subset: CD45RA-negative fraction. The receptor was isolated from a man between 18 and 29 years old in good health. This chain links TRBV19 with TRBJ2-7; 11 bases agree with TRBD1. CDR3 residues: CASSIGQGATYEQYF. The CDR3 nucleotides read TGTGCCAGTAGTATCGGACAGGGGGCTACCTACGAGCAGTACTTC.